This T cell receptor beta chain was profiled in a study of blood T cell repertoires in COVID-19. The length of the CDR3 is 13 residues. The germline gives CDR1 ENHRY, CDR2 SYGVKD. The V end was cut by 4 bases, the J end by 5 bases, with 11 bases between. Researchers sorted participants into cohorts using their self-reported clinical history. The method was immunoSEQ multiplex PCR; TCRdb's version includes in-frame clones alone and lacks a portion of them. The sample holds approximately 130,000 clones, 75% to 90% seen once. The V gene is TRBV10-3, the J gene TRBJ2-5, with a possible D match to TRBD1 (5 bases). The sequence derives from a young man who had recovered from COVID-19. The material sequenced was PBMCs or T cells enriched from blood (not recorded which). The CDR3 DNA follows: TGTGCCATCAGTGTAGGGGTGGGGGAGACCCAGTACTTC. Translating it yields CAISVGVGETQYF.